The T cell receptor beta chain under discussion was sequenced for a study of blood T cell repertoires in COVID-19. Across the study: The United States, Italy and Spain provided the acute and convalescent COVID-19 samples. In each case, the material was cDNA or gDNA derived from T cells, B-cell-depleted T cells, or PBMCs.

In the authors' methods: It was from reference gene primer amplification that nucleated cell counts were estimated. The assay was immunoSEQ multiplex PCR, and TCRdb's table has in-frame clones only and misses some. The DNA was the basis for D and trimming; V, J and clone size are from that table. This table has some 190,000 clones, 75% to 90% appearing once. Germline CDR1 and CDR2: SGDLS and YYNGEE. The CDR3 is 15 amino acids. Germline trimming cut 0 bases from V and 7 bases from J; bases unmatched to any gene: 5. The specimen sequenced was peripheral blood. This sequence joins TRBV9 and TRBJ2-1, with 9 bases fitting TRBD2. The clonotype was recovered from a man aged 60-69 years with acute or convalescent COVID-19. The CDR3 bases are TGTGCCAGCAGCGTAGGCGGTAGCGGGAGTAATGAGCAGTTCTTC. Translated, it gives CASSVGGSGSNEQFF.